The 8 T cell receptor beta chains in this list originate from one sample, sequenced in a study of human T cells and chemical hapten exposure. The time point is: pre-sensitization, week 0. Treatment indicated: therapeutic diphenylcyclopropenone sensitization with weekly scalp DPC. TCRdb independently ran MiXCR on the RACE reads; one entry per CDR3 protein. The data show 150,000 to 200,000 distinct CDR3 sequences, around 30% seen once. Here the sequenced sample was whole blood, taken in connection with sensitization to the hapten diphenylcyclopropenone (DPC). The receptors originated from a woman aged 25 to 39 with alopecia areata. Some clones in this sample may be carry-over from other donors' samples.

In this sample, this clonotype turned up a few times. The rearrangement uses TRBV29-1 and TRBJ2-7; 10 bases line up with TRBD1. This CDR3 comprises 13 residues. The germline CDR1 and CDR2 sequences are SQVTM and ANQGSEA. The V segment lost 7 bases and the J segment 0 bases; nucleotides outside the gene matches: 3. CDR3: CSARTGGSYEQYF. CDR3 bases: TGCAGCGCTAGGACAGGGGGCTCCTACGAGCAGTACTTC.

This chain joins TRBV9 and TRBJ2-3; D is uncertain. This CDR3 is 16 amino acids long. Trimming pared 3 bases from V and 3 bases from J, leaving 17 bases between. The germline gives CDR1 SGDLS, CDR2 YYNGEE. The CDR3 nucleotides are TGTGCCAGCAGCGAGGACGTACTCCTTTTGACAGATACGCAGTATTTT. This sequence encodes CASSEDVLLLTDTQYF.

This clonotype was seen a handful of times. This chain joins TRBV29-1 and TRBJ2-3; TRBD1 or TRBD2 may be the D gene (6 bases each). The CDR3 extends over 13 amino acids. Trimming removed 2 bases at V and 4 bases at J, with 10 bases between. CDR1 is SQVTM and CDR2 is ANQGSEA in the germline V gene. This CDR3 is CSVESRGADTQYF. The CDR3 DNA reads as TGCAGCGTTGAATCTAGGGGGGCAGATACGCAGTATTTT.

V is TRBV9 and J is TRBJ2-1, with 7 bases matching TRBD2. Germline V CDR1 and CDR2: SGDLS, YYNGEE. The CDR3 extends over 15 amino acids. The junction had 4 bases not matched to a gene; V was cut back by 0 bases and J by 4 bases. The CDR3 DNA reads TGTGCCAGCAGCGTAGCGGGAGGCCCTTACAATGAGCAGTTCTTC. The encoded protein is CASSVAGGPYNEQFF.

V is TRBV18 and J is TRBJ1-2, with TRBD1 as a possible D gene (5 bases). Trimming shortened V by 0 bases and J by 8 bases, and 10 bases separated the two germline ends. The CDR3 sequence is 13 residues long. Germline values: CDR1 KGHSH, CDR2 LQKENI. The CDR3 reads CASSPPSGKGYTF. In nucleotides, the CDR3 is TGTGCCAGCTCACCACCGTCAGGGAAAGGCTACACCTTC.

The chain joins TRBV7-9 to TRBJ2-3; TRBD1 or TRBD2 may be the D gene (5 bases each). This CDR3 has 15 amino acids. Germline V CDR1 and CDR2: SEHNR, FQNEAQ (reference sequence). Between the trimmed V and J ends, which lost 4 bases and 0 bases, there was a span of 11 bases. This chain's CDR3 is CASSSIGTSTDTQYF. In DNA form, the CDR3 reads TGTGCCAGCAGCTCGATAGGGACGAGCACAGATACGCAGTATTTT.

In nucleotides, the CDR3 is TGCAGTGCTTCAGGGGTAGAGGCACCCCAGCATTTT. Its translation: CSASGVEAPQHF. This chain uses TRBV20-1 with TRBJ1-5, with a weak D call TRBD1 (6 bases). This CDR3 comprises 12 residues. V was clipped by 5 bases and J by 10 bases, with 15 bases between them. From germline, CDR1 is DFQATT and CDR2 SNEGSKA (reference sequence).

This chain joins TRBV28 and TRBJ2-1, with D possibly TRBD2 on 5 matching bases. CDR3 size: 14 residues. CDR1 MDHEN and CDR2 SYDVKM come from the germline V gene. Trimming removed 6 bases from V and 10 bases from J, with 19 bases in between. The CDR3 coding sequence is TGTGCCAGCAGCCCGACACGGAGGTCGCCCGAGCAGTTCTTC. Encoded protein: CASSPTRRSPEQFF.